Presented here are 17 T cell receptor beta chains from one specimen sequenced in a study of T-cell reconstitution after alpha-beta-depleted transplantation in children (dated by TCRdb to 2016 to 2017). Preparation of the library involved PCR. Sequencing relied on an Illumina HiSeq 2500. Molecular barcoding was employed in the preparation of TCR libraries, with unique molecular identifiers being used to normalize TCRbeta repertoire quantification. TCRdb applied fastp at Q25 and MiXCR to the public reads, then kept only in-frame beta chains. Rows merge per CDR3 protein into single entries with the most common DNA and genes. Present in this sample are under 140,000 distinct CDR3 sequences, approximately 10% of which were seen just once. In total, the top ten clones hold roughly 8% of the sample. Sequencing used PBMCs from the stem cell graft donor, obtained from the stem cell graft. The origin of the receptors is a human donor who donated a stem cell graft to a child with acute lymphoblastic leukemia.

The gene calls are TRBV7-2 and TRBJ2-5; 10 bases map to TRBD2. Trimming cost V 11 bases and J 5 bases; bases outside gene matches: 14. Germline lookup yields CDR1 SGHTA and CDR2 FQGNSA. CDR3 length: 15 residues. CDR3 bases: TGTGCCGCAATGGAGCGGGGGGGGAGATTGGAGACCCAGTACTTC. This sequence encodes CAAMERGGRLETQYF.

This clonotype has a count of ten or more. The chain carries TRBV19 and TRBJ1-5; D is possibly TRBD1 (5 bases). CDR3 size: 17 residues. CDR1 LNHDA and CDR2 SQIVND come from the germline V gene (reference sequence). The V end lost 3 bases, the J end lost 2 bases, and 17 bases lay between the germline ends. CDR3 sequence (DNA): TGTGCCAGTAGTATTTTGGGGGGACCGGGGGGCAATCAGCCCCAGCATTTT. This sequence encodes CASSILGGPGGNQPQHF.

This clonotype was picked up many times. The gene calls are TRBV30 and TRBJ1-1; TRBD1 aligns across 11 bases. V dropped 0 bases and J dropped 4; count of bases not matched to a gene: 1. This CDR3 region has 14 residues. The germline gives CDR1 GTSNPN, CDR2 SVGIG (reference sequence). The CDR3 coding sequence is TGTGCCTGGAGTGTAGGGACAGGGGGCACTGAAGCTTTCTTT. Translating it yields CAWSVGTGGTEAFF.

At least ten counts were recorded for this clonotype. J is TRBJ2-1 and V is TRBV12-3 or TRBV12-4, with TRBD1 matching over 10 bases. V lost 4 bases to trimming and J lost 8 bases; unmatched junction nucleotides: 2. This CDR3 spans 13 amino acids. The CDR3 DNA sequence: TGTGCCAGCAGTTGGGACAGGGGTTATGAGCAGTTCTTC. It yields the protein CASSWDRGYEQFF.

Of note for this clonotype: This may come from a read error, since a much larger clone is one base off. The V and J genes are TRBV7-2 and TRBJ2-3; no reliable D call. This CDR3 has 12 residues. The V end was cut by 8 bases, the J end by 2 bases, with 8 bases between. The germline gives CDR1 SGHTA, CDR2 FQGNSA. Here the CDR3 DNA reads TGTGCCAGCCGCCAACTCACAGATACGCAGTATTTT. It translates to CASRQLTDTQYF.

A word on this clonotype: This may be a read error: a much more frequent sequence differs by one nucleotide. This chain joins TRBV12-3 or TRBV12-4 and TRBJ1-5; tentatively, D is TRBD1 (6 bases). This CDR3 spans 16 amino acids. The CDR3 protein is CSSSYAQGGVNQPQHF. The CDR3 nucleotides read TGTTCCAGCAGTTATGCACAGGGAGGGGTGAATCAGCCCCAGCATTTT.

This clonotype was recorded at least ten times. V and J are TRBV7-2 and TRBJ2-1, with 8 nucleotides matching TRBD1. The ends lost 5 bases at V and 5 bases at J; junction bases unmatched: 11. The CDR3 runs to 16 residues. CDR1 is SGHTA and CDR2 is FQGNSA in the germline V gene. CDR3 DNA sequence: TGTGCCAGCAGCCACCGACAGGGGATTGGCGACAATGAGCAGTTCTTC. Translated: CASSHRQGIGDNEQFF.

In this sample, this clonotype turned up many times. The chain employs TRBV7-9 and TRBJ1-4; no clear D gene. Germline CDR1 reads SEHNR; CDR2 reads FQNEAQ (reference sequence). V shed 6 bases and J shed 4 bases, with 15 bases lying between them. This CDR3 comprises 15 residues. The CDR3 DNA reads as TGTGCCAGCAGTTACGGCCAGGTCTTTAATGAAAAACTGTTTTTT. It is translated as CASSYGQVFNEKLFF.

This clonotype was recorded at least ten times. V and J are TRBV12-3 or TRBV12-4 and TRBJ1-3; 8 bases match TRBD1. CDR3 length: 16 residues. The J segment lost 3 bases and the V segment lost 4 bases, leaving 8 bases of the junction unmatched. The CDR3 coding sequence is TGTGCCAGCAGTTGGGCGAACAGGGGGGGTGGAAACACCATATATTTT. This translates into CASSWANRGGGNTIYF.

This clonotype was counted many times. The chain carries TRBV6-2 or TRBV6-3 and TRBJ2-1; D is unresolved. Trimming shortened V by 6 bases and J by 1 base, and 10 bases separated the two germline ends. This CDR3 is built from 14 residues. Germline V gene lookup returns CDR1 MNHEY and CDR2 SVGEGT. CDR3 amino acids: CASRHLRSYNEQFF. The CDR3 DNA sequence: TGTGCCAGCAGGCACCTCAGGTCCTACAATGAGCAGTTCTTC.

Many counts were recorded for this clonotype. The chain employs TRBV7-2 and TRBJ2-3, with a tentative D call TRBD1 (7 bases). The CDR3 contains 15 residues. Deletions cut 1 base from V and 5 bases from J, with 13 bases between. Germline V gene lookup returns CDR1 SGHTA and CDR2 FQGNSA. The CDR3 bases are TGTGCCAGCAGCTTAGGGAGGGGGCTGGGAGATACGCAGTATTTT. Translating gives CASSLGRGLGDTQYF. Together with reference TRBV7-2 and TRBJ2-3, the CDR3 gives the full variable domain: GAGVSQSPSNKVTEKGKDVELRCDPISGHTALYWYRQSLGQGLEFLIYFQGNSAPDKSGLPSDRFSAERTGGSVSTLTIQRTQQEDSAVYLCASSLGRGLGDTQYFGPGTRLTVL.

The table lists this clonotype with many counts. The V gene is TRBV5-1, the J gene TRBJ2-7, with TRBD1 matching over 12 bases. V lost 3 bases to trimming and J lost 0 bases; unmatched junction nucleotides: 10. The CDR3 is made up of 18 amino acids. Per the germline V gene, CDR1 is SGHRS and CDR2 is YFSETQ. CDR3 sequence: CASSSSGTGGLSSYEQYF. The CDR3, as DNA: TGCGCCAGCAGCTCCTCCGGGACAGGGGGCCTCAGCTCCTACGAGCAGTACTTC.

The table lists this clonotype with many counts. The chain couples TRBV6-1 to TRBJ2-3, with D unclear. Trimming took 2 bases from V and 6 from J, leaving 3 bases between them. The CDR3 totals 11 residues. The germline V gene has CDR1 MNHNS and CDR2 SASEGT. CDR3 loop: CASSELDTQYF. The CDR3 bases are TGTGCCAGCAGTGAATTGGATACGCAGTATTTT.

This clonotype was counted many times. The chain is built from TRBV5-1 and TRBJ2-1; 8 bases match TRBD1. V was pared by 3 bases and J by 5 bases, with 4 bases of the junction left unmatched. CDR3 length: 14 residues. Germline CDR1 and CDR2: SGHRS and YFSETQ. The CDR3 DNA is TGCGCCAGCAGCTCGGGACAGGTCCACAATGAGCAGTTCTTC. Its translation is CASSSGQVHNEQFF.

This clonotype was recorded many times. This sequence joins TRBV12-3 or TRBV12-4 and TRBJ1-1; no firm D call. Trimming took off 2 bases at V and 1 base at J, with 17 bases between the two ends. The CDR3 loop spans 17 amino acids. The CDR3: CASSLRLVGLPNTEAFF. Written as DNA, the CDR3 is TGTGCCAGCAGTTTAAGGTTGGTCGGGCTCCCGAACACTGAAGCTTTCTTT.

This clonotype came up many times. V is TRBV5-1 and J is TRBJ2-3; unclear D gene. This CDR3 has 16 amino acids. Trimming cost V 0 bases and J 3 bases, with 14 bases left between them. CDR1 is SGHRS and CDR2 is YFSETQ in the germline V gene. CDR3 bases: TGCGCCAGCAGCTTGGACCGACATCCGGTTACAGATACGCAGTATTTT. This translates into CASSLDRHPVTDTQYF.

This clonotype was detected ten times or more. The rearrangement uses TRBV5-1 and TRBJ1-4, with 7 bases that match TRBD1. Germline CDR1 SGHRS, CDR2 YFSETQ. The CDR3 is 15 amino acids. V lost 3 bases and J lost 7; bases outside the gene matches: 9. The CDR3 region has the DNA TGCGCCAGCAGCTCCGAGGGGGCGCGGATTGAAAAACTGTTTTTT. Protein product: CASSSEGARIEKLFF.